The 9 T cell receptor beta chains listed next were all sequenced from one sample in a study of OX40 agonist ivuxolimab in advanced cancers. Repertoires were generated with immunoSEQ multiplex PCR, while TCRdb's copy carries only in-frame clones and drops some. The sample has 65,000 or so clones, 85% to 95% seen once; the top ten hold about an eighth. Sequenced material: CD4+ or CD8+ T cells sorted from blood, taken in a trial of the OX40 agonist ivuxolimab. Every receptor here comes from an adult with an advanced solid tumor such as melanoma, head and neck, liver or kidney cancer.

The chain joins TRBV4-3 to TRBJ1-5; the match to TRBD1 covers 7 bases. The length of the CDR3 is 16 residues. V dropped 2 bases and J dropped 0; count of bases not matched to a gene: 4. CDR1 and CDR2 (germline): LGHNA, YSLEER. This CDR3 reads CASSQNRGDSNQPQHF. In DNA, the CDR3 is TGCGCCAGCAGCCAAAACAGGGGAGATAGCAATCAGCCCCAGCATTTT.

This chain's CDR3 is CSVEEGYGTLDMETQYF. CDR3 nucleotides: TGCAGCGTTGAAGAGGGGTACGGGACATTGGACATGGAGACCCAGTACTTC. This rearrangement joins TRBV29-1 to TRBJ2-5, with D possibly being TRBD1 (6 bases). Germline loops: CDR1 SQVTM, CDR2 ANQGSEA. CDR3 size: 17 residues. Between the trimmed V and J ends, which lost 0 bases and 5 bases, there was a span of 22 bases.

This clone was counted a single time. The genes are TRBV4-3 and TRBJ1-4; tentatively, D is TRBD1 (5 bases). Germline V gives CDR1 LGHNA, CDR2 YSLEER. Between the trimmed V and J ends, which lost 1 base and 5 bases, there was a span of 11 bases. CDR3 length equals 15 residues. The CDR3, as DNA: TGCGCCAGCAGCCAAGGGTCAGGGTACAATGAAAAACTGTTTTTT. Its protein product is CASSQGSGYNEKLFF.

V gene TRBV10-3 combines with J gene TRBJ2-2; maybe TRBD1 (6 bases). CDR1 ENHRY and CDR2 SYGVKD come from the germline V gene. The CDR3 runs 12 residues. Trimming took 8 bases from V and 6 from J, leaving 10 bases between them. The DNA for the CDR3 is TGTGCCATCCAAGCAGGGGCCGGGGAGCTGTTTTTT. This translates into CAIQAGAGELFF.

The chain employs TRBV9 and TRBJ2-5; 7 bases are a match to TRBD2. The CDR3 length is 17 residues. J lost 4 bases, V lost 0 bases, and 12 bases had no gene match. Germline CDR1 and CDR2: SGDLS and YYNGEE. Here the CDR3 reads CASSVESGLDLSETQYF. CDR3 bases: TGTGCCAGCAGCGTAGAGAGTGGACTAGACCTCTCAGAGACCCAGTACTTC.

This chain uses TRBV5-1 with TRBJ2-5; D is undetermined. Germline CDR1 SGHRS, CDR2 YFSETQ. Trimming shortened V by 0 bases and J by 0 bases, and 0 bases separated the two germline ends. The CDR3 runs to 12 residues. The CDR3 coding sequence is TGCGCCAGCAGCTTGGACCAAGAGACCCAGTACTTC. This sequence encodes CASSLDQETQYF.

The rearrangement links TRBV29-1 to TRBJ1-2; a weak D match, TRBD1 (6 bases). Germline V gives CDR1 SQVTM, CDR2 ANQGSEA. V gave up 3 bases and J gave up 4 bases, with 9 bases separating them. The CDR3 spans 12 residues. The DNA for the CDR3 is TGCAGCGTTGAGGGGACAAGCTATGGCTACACCTTC. As protein: CSVEGTSYGYTF.

V gene TRBV7-3 combines with J gene TRBJ2-1; 9 bases align to TRBD1. After removal of 3 bases from V and 5 bases from J, the junction contained 5 bases not matched to a gene. CDR3 length: 15 residues. The V gene's germline CDR1 is SGHTA and CDR2 FQGTGA. The CDR3 loop is CASSFDRGRDNEQFF. The CDR3 region has the DNA TGTGCCAGCAGCTTTGACAGGGGGAGGGACAATGAGCAGTTCTTC. The full variable domain, rest sourced from reference TRBV7-3 and TRBJ2-1, is GAGVSQTPSNKVTEKGKYVELRCDPISGHTALYWYRQSLGQGPEFLIYFQGTGAADDSGLPNDRFFAVRPEGSVSTLKIQRTERGDSAVYLCASSFDRGRDNEQFFGPGTRLTVL.

This chain links TRBV11-2 with TRBJ2-1, with D unresolved. Between the trimmed V and J ends, which lost 1 base and 3 bases, there was a span of 10 bases. The CDR3 sequence is 15 residues long. Germline CDR1 SGHAT, CDR2 FQNNGV. CDR3 DNA: TGTGCCAGCAGCTTAGTTCGCGATCTCTACAATGAGCAGTTCTTC. Residues: CASSLVRDLYNEQFF.